This T cell receptor beta chain was sequenced in a study of T cell responses to AZD1222 COVID-19 vaccine. The method was immunoSEQ multiplex PCR; TCRdb's version includes in-frame clones alone and lacks a portion of them. The profile shows 120,000 or so clones, about nine tenths of them singletons. A remark on this clone: Its target is unknown.

Germline V gene sequence: CDR1 MDHEN, CDR2 SYDVKM. The CDR3 runs 14 residues. V lost 2 bases and J lost 1, with 6 bases in between. General observations from the study: Without day 14 samples, only post-peak T cell repertoires were studied. Nearly half of spike-specific TCRs reportedly go after variant regions that carry no mutations.

The sequencing here drew on peripheral blood, taken on day 0 of MenACWY control vaccination. The chain recombines TRBV28 with TRBJ1-5; D might be TRBD1 (5 bases). This receptor was identified in an adult in good health. CDR3 DNA sequence: TGTGCCAGCAGTTTAAGGGGAAGCAATCAGCCCCAGCATTTT. Translation: CASSLRGSNQPQHF.